The 17 T cell receptor beta chains reported below all come from one sample, sequenced in a study of CD8 T cells in ankylosing spondylitis. Study-wide results and caveats: Apparently characteristic of ankylosing spondylitis blood was a TCR beta motif (fewer than ten highly homologous variants).

Their cognate antigens are unknown. TCRdb ran MiXCR on the 5' RACE reads and lists one entry per CDR3 protein. In the table there are roughly 370,000 distinct CDR3 sequences, approximately 20% of which are singletons. The sample taken for sequencing was blood, either unsorted or a sorted T cell fraction (not recorded which). The origin of the receptors is a male donor with ankylosing spondylitis.

This chain links TRBV3-1 with TRBJ2-5; TRBD1 matches 8 bases. Trimming at V came to 0 bases and at J to 7 bases, leaving 7 bases not matched to a gene. CDR3 length equals 15 residues. Germline CDR1 reads LGHDT; CDR2 reads YNNKEL (reference sequence). The CDR3 loop is CASSQDEGQEGTQYF. CDR3 DNA: TGTGCCAGCAGCCAAGATGAGGGACAGGAAGGGACCCAGTACTTC.

The chain links TRBV10-2 to TRBJ1-2; 10 nucleotides agree with TRBD1. The germline CDR1 and CDR2 sequences are WSHSY and SAAADI. CDR3 length: 15 amino acids. J was trimmed by 3 bases and V by 1 base; bases with no gene match: 2. CDR3: CASSEFDRGHYGYTF. DNA for the CDR3: TGCGCCAGCAGTGAGTTTGACAGGGGGCACTATGGCTACACCTTC.

In nucleotides, the CDR3 is TGTGCCAGCAGTTACTTAGCGAGAAGCACAGATACGCAGTATTTT. Its translation is CASSYLARSTDTQYF. The rearrangement uses TRBV2 and TRBJ2-3; a possible D gene is TRBD2 (5 bases). CDR1 SNHLY and CDR2 FYNNEI come from the germline V gene. This CDR3 spans 15 amino acids. V was shortened by 5 bases and J by 0 bases, with 12 bases between the two germline ends.

The chain combines TRBV4-1 with TRBJ2-7; D is possibly TRBD2 (6 bases). V lost 3 bases and J lost 4, with 25 bases in between. Germline values: CDR1 MGHRA, CDR2 YSYEKL. This CDR3 is built from 18 residues. In nucleotides, the CDR3 is TGCGCCAGCAGCCATGCCGGGTACGGGAGTAACACCTTATACGAGCAGTACTTC. Residues: CASSHAGYGSNTLYEQYF.

Only a few counts were recorded for this clonotype. V gene TRBV7-2 combines with J gene TRBJ2-3; D uncertain. Germline CDR1 reads SGHTA; CDR2 reads FQGNSA. V lost 5 bases, J lost 6 bases, and 21 bases lay in between. This CDR3 contains 16 residues. CDR3: CASSLLTSPVGDTQYF. Here the CDR3 DNA reads TGTGCCAGCAGCCTCTTGACAAGCCCAGTGGGGGATACGCAGTATTTT.

This chain connects TRBV18 to TRBJ2-2; the D gene is possibly TRBD2 (6 bases). The CDR3 loop spans 15 amino acids. The V gene lost 2 bases and the J gene lost 1 base, with 8 bases spanning the gap. Germline CDR1 KGHSH, CDR2 LQKENI. The CDR3 sequence: CASSPRTKNTGELFF. The CDR3, as DNA: TGTGCCAGCTCACCAAGGACTAAGAACACCGGGGAGCTGTTTTTT.

This clonotype was counted only a few times. V is TRBV6-1 and J is TRBJ2-7, with 10 bases lining up with TRBD1. The CDR3 runs to 13 residues. Trimming removed 7 bases from V and 3 bases from J; junction bases left unmatched: 3. Germline V gene lookup returns CDR1 MNHNS and CDR2 SASEGT. The CDR3 region is CASTRTGGYEQYF. Written as DNA, the CDR3 is TGTGCCAGCACTAGGACAGGGGGCTACGAGCAGTACTTC.

The V and J genes are TRBV20-1 and TRBJ1-3, with D tentatively TRBD1 (6 bases). Trimming stripped 6 bases from V and 4 bases from J, with 13 bases between. Germline CDR1 DFQATT, CDR2 SNEGSKA (reference sequence). CDR3 length: 13 residues. The CDR3 sequence is CSAVTGYGNTIYF. CDR3 nucleotide sequence: TGCAGTGCAGTTACAGGGTACGGAAACACCATATATTTT.

The chain links TRBV5-1 to TRBJ1-3; 7 positions match TRBD1. The CDR3 runs 16 residues. CDR1 SGHRS and CDR2 YFSETQ come from the germline V gene. V lost 3 bases, J lost 0 bases, and 6 bases stayed unmatched. The CDR3 nucleotides are TGCGCCAGCAGCTCCGGACAGGTCCTCTCTGGAAACACCATATATTTT. Translation gives CASSSGQVLSGNTIYF. The full variable domain, completed using reference TRBV5-1 and TRBJ1-3, is KAGVTQTPRYLIKTRGQQVTLSCSPISGHRSVSWYQQTPGQGLQFLFEYFSETQRNKGNFPGRFSGRQFSNSRSEMNVSTLELGDSALYLCASSSGQVLSGNTIYFGEGSWLTVV.

This clonotype was detected a few times. The chain employs TRBV4-2 and TRBJ2-7, with D perhaps TRBD1 (6 bases). The CDR3 extends over 14 amino acids. Germline CDR1 and CDR2: LGHNA and YNFKEQ. The V gene lost 0 bases and the J gene lost 4 bases, with 10 bases spanning the gap. Here the CDR3 DNA reads TGTGCCAGCAGCCAAGACAAAGGGGGTTACGAGCAGTACTTC. This codes for CASSQDKGGYEQYF.

The CDR3, as DNA: TGTGCCAGCAGCTTCTCGGACGGGAACTATGGCTACACCTTC. It encodes CASSFSDGNYGYTF. The genes are TRBV11-2 and TRBJ1-2; unclear D gene. The CDR3 runs 14 residues. CDR1 SGHAT and CDR2 FQNNGV come from the germline V gene. Trimming took 3 bases from V and 2 from J, leaving 10 bases between them. The entire variable domain, with the rest obtained from reference TRBV11-2 and TRBJ1-2, is as follows: EAGVAQSPRYKIIEKRQSVAFWCNPISGHATLYWYQQILGQGPKLLIQFQNNGVVDDSQLPKDRFSAERLKGVDSTLKIQPAKLEDSAVYLCASSFSDGNYGYTFGSGTRLTVV.

This clonotype was seen more than once but under ten times. This rearrangement joins TRBV12-3 or TRBV12-4 to TRBJ1-1; 8 bases fit TRBD1. There are 13 residues in the CDR3. Trimming took 5 bases from V and 7 from J; bases not matched to a gene: 6. The CDR3 is CASSIRGTGEAFF. The DNA for the CDR3 is TGTGCCAGCAGTATTAGAGGGACAGGTGAAGCTTTCTTT.

DNA for the CDR3: TGTGCCAGCAGTCAGAGCGGATATAGCACAGATACGCAGTATTTT. It translates to CASSQSGYSTDTQYF. This sequence joins TRBV12-3 or TRBV12-4 and TRBJ2-3; maybe TRBD2 (5 bases). Trimming pared 5 bases from V and 0 bases from J, leaving 12 bases between. The CDR3 has 15 residues.

This clonotype came up many times. The chain carries TRBV10-3 and TRBJ2-3; 11 bases fit TRBD1. The CDR3 has 16 residues. V was clipped by 4 bases and J by 6 bases; unmatched bases: 9. The germline CDR1 and CDR2 sequences are ENHRY and SYGVKD. The CDR3 spells CAISAWTGGAPDTQYF. For the CDR3, the DNA is TGTGCCATCAGTGCCTGGACAGGGGGCGCCCCCGATACGCAGTATTTT.

There are a few counts of this clonotype. The chain employs TRBV12-3 or TRBV12-4 and TRBJ2-7, with D perhaps matching TRBD2 (5 bases). The germline V and J ends were trimmed by 9 bases and 2 bases, with 14 bases remaining between them. The CDR3 has 13 amino acids. CDR3 amino acids: CARVVGIAYEQYF. CDR3 bases: TGTGCCAGGGTAGTCGGGATCGCCTACGAGCAGTACTTC.

The chain links TRBV5-1 to TRBJ1-3; TRBD1 is a possible D gene (6 bases). This CDR3 contains 17 residues. Per germline, CDR1 SGHRS and CDR2 YFSETQ. V was pared by 6 bases and J by 0 bases, with 19 bases between. CDR3 residues: CASNLGGGPSSGNTIYF. The CDR3 bases are TGCGCCAGCAATCTAGGGGGGGGACCAAGCTCTGGAAACACCATATATTTT. The whole variable domain, remainder taken from reference TRBV5-1 and TRBJ1-3, is KAGVTQTPRYLIKTRGQQVTLSCSPISGHRSVSWYQQTPGQGLQFLFEYFSETQRNKGNFPGRFSGRQFSNSRSEMNVSTLELGDSALYLCASNLGGGPSSGNTIYFGEGSWLTVV.

This clonotype was observed a few times. V usage is TRBV11-2 and J usage is TRBJ2-7, with 8 bases fitting TRBD2. The CDR3 loop spans 16 amino acids. Germline values: CDR1 SGHAT, CDR2 FQNNGV. The V gene end was trimmed by 2 bases and the J gene end by 4 bases; junction bases not matched to a gene: 10. CDR3 in DNA: TGTGCCAGCAGCTTACCCCTCGGCGGGAGGCGGTACGAGCAGTACTTC. Encoded protein: CASSLPLGGRRYEQYF.